One sample yielded the 6 T cell receptor beta chains listed below, sequenced in a study of shared clonotypes between healthy human individuals. The data were produced by immunoSEQ multiplex PCR, yet TCRdb's version contains in-frame clones alone and is incomplete. The sample records 1.5 million to 2.5 million clones, about 95% being singletons. As defined, naive CD8 cells were CD45RO-negative and positively selected for CCR7, with terminally differentiated effector memory CD45RA+ cells excluded. Sequencing was performed on naive CD8+ T cells sorted from blood. These receptors came from a man between 18 and 35 years old in good health.

The J gene is TRBJ2-7, the V gene TRBV15, with 15 bases that match TRBD2. The CDR3 extends over 16 amino acids. V trimming: 4 bases; J trimming: 3 bases; junction bases outside the gene matches: 4. The germline V gene encodes CDR1 LNHNV and CDR2 YYDKDF (reference sequence). CDR3 sequence: CATSKGLAGGGYEQYF. The DNA of the CDR3 is TGTGCCACCAGCAAGGGACTAGCGGGAGGAGGCTACGAGCAGTACTTC.

This chain links TRBV6-5 with TRBJ2-7; 8 bases line up with TRBD2. The junction had 7 bases not matched to a gene; V was cut back by 2 bases and J by 4 bases. The CDR3 totals 15 residues. Per germline, CDR1 MNHEY and CDR2 SVGAGI. The CDR3 is CASSYATSGGYEQYF. The CDR3 bases are TGTGCCAGCAGTTACGCCACTAGCGGCGGATACGAGCAGTACTTC.

The chain combines TRBV4-3 with TRBJ1-5; tentatively, D is TRBD1 (6 bases). Germline-derived CDR1 and CDR2 are LGHNA and YSLEER. Deletions cut 0 bases from V and 3 bases from J, with 15 bases between. The CDR3 extends over 17 amino acids. CDR3 in amino acids: CASSQDLPGEANQPQHF. In DNA, the CDR3 is TGCGCCAGCAGCCAAGATCTTCCAGGGGAGGCCAATCAGCCCCAGCATTTT.

This chain joins TRBV2 and TRBJ1-1, with D perhaps TRBD1 (6 bases). CDR3 length equals 18 residues. V lost 0 bases and J 0 bases, leaving 17 bases between the germline ends. In germline, CDR1 is SNHLY, CDR2 FYNNEI. The CDR3 DNA reads as TGTGCCAGCAGTGAAGCGCTTTTGGGAACAGGGTTGAACACTGAAGCTTTCTTT. This sequence encodes CASSEALLGTGLNTEAFF. Combining the CDR3 with reference TRBV2 and TRBJ1-1 gives the whole variable domain EPEVTQTPSHQVTQMGQEVILRCVPISNHLYFYWYRQILGQKVEFLVSFYNNEISEKSEIFDDQFSVERPDGSNFTLKIRSTKLEDSAMYFCASSEALLGTGLNTEAFFGQGTRLTVV.

V is TRBV5-4 and J is TRBJ2-7, with D perhaps matching TRBD2 (7 bases). Trimming removed 1 base from V and 2 bases from J, with 13 bases in between. In germline, CDR1 is SGHNT, CDR2 YYREEE (reference sequence). CDR3 length: 15 amino acids. The CDR3 region has the DNA TGTGCCAGCAGCTTGTTTGGAGGGGGGGCCTACGAGCAGTACTTC. Its protein is CASSLFGGGAYEQYF.

The V and J genes are TRBV4-1 and TRBJ1-4, with D unclear. V was cut by 0 bases and J by 1 base, with 18 bases left in between. CDR1 and CDR2 (germline): MGHRA, YSYEKL. The CDR3 consists of 19 residues. The CDR3 reads CASSQDAPIYGVTNEKLFF. The CDR3 bases are TGCGCCAGCAGCCAAGATGCCCCCATCTACGGGGTAACTAATGAAAAACTGTTTTTT.